This is a list of T cell receptor beta chains from one sample in a study of OX40 agonist ivuxolimab in advanced cancers. Repertoires were generated with immunoSEQ multiplex PCR, while TCRdb's copy carries only in-frame clones and drops some. The sample shows roughly 79,000 clones, roughly 81% of them seen only once. The specimen was CD4+ or CD8+ T cells sorted from blood, collected in a trial of the OX40 agonist ivuxolimab. The receptor set was obtained from an adult with an advanced solid tumor such as melanoma, head and neck, liver or kidney cancer. Both conserved end residues are part of each CDR3. D genes are given only for firm matches. Not every row has a clone size; where given, it reads once, few, many or a size class.

CDR3nt	CDR3aa	d_gene	abundance	v_gene	j_gene
TGTGCCAGCAGTTTACCCGGGACAGGGGTTATCGGCTATGGCTACACCTTC	CASSLPGTGVIGYGYTF	TRBD1	-	TRBV28	TRBJ1-2
TGTGCCAGCAGTGACAGGGGTATGGGCTATGGCTACACCTTC	CASSDRGMGYGYTF	-	-	TRBV6-4	TRBJ1-2
TGTGCCAGCAGCTATTATAACAGGCCCGGGGAGCTGTTTTTT	CASSYYNRPGELFF	-	-	TRBV5-4	TRBJ2-2
TGCGCCAGCAGCTTGGGACAGAGGGGGACTGAAGCTTTCTTT	CASSLGQRGTEAFF	-	-	TRBV5-1	TRBJ1-1
TGTGCCAGCACGGGACAGGGGGGGCTCGAGCAGTACTTC	CASTGQGGLEQYF	TRBD1	once	TRBV6-5	TRBJ2-7
TGTGCCAGCAGCCTGGGCAGGCAGGGCTACAATGAGCAGTTCTTC	CASSLGRQGYNEQFF	-	-	TRBV5-8	TRBJ2-1
TGTGCCAGCAGCTTAGAGATAGATTTGGATGAGCAGTTCTTC	CASSLEIDLDEQFF	-	few	TRBV7-6	TRBJ2-1
TGTGCCAGTAGTCTCACCTATGGCTACACCTTC	CASSLTYGYTF	-	-	TRBV19	TRBJ1-2
TGTGCCAGCAGCCCTCGCGGCCAGGCCTACGAGCAGTACTTC	CASSPRGQAYEQYF	-	-	TRBV11-3	TRBJ2-7
TGTGCCAGCAGTCCGCGTTGGGACACTGAAGCTTTCTTT	CASSPRWDTEAFF	-	-	TRBV6-5	TRBJ1-1
TGCGCCAGCATCGGGGAATCAAAGTACGAGCAGTACTTC	CASIGESKYEQYF	-	-	TRBV10-1	TRBJ2-7
TGTGCCAGCAGCCTAGGGACTAGCGGTCCGGAGACCCAGTACTTC	CASSLGTSGPETQYF	TRBD2	-	TRBV11-2	TRBJ2-5
TGCGCCAGCAGTGAGTCGAGGTCTGAGCAGTTCTTC	CASSESRSEQFF	-	-	TRBV10-1	TRBJ2-1
TGTGCCAGCAGTTATACTAGAGGGGAGCAGTTCTTC	CASSYTRGEQFF	-	-	TRBV6-5	TRBJ2-1
TGTGCCAGCTCCCAACCTACAGGGTTGTTTGGTGAAGCTTTCTTT	CASSQPTGLFGEAFF	-	-	TRBV2	TRBJ1-1
TGTGCCAGCAGCTTGCAGGGTGCTGGAAACACCATATATTTT	CASSLQGAGNTIYF	-	-	TRBV7-9	TRBJ1-3
TGCAGTGCCCAGGGCTACGAGCAGTACTTC	CSAQGYEQYF	-	-	TRBV20-1	TRBJ2-7